These 21 T cell receptor beta chains were all obtained from the same sample, sequenced in a study of T cell repertoires in cytomegalovirus infection (dated 2019 in TCRdb). Sequencing was performed on an Illumina HiSeq 1500. TCRdb reprocessed the public reads (quality trimming at Q25 with fastp, clone calling with MiXCR) and kept in-frame beta chains. Each entry is one CDR3 protein sequence, shown with its most common DNA and genes. In this sample the table shows tens of thousands of distinct CDR3 sequences, just over 20% of which occur a single time. The ten most abundant clones make up 73% of the sample. Their antigens remain unidentified. The sample's treatment or condition label is to be understood as: in vitro stimulation with specific CMV peptide epitopes to enrich CMV-specific T cells. The sample consisted of CD8+ T cells from cultured PBMCs, taken from culture after CMV antigen stimulation. The receptors originated from a human donor in good health (CMV status not recorded). Some clones in this sample may be carry-over from other donors' samples.

The chain recombines TRBV20-1 with TRBJ2-7; D unclear. The CDR3 spans 12 residues. V was pared by 1 base and J by 4 bases, with 8 bases between. Germline V gene data show CDR1 as DFQATT and CDR2 as SNEGSKA (reference sequence). The CDR3 spells CSARVRRYEQYF. The DNA for the CDR3 is TGCAGTGCTAGAGTAAGGAGATACGAGCAGTACTTC.

In its sample, this clonotype was seen many times. CDR3 in DNA: TGTGCCAGCAGCTTCCCCGGGACACCCTACGAGCAGTACTTC. This codes for CASSFPGTPYEQYF. This chain connects TRBV7-9 to TRBJ2-7; the D gene is possibly TRBD1 (6 bases). The germline V gene has CDR1 SEHNR and CDR2 FQNEAQ (reference sequence). Trimming stripped 3 bases from V and 2 bases from J, with 11 bases between. The CDR3 has 14 amino acids. Drawing the rest from reference TRBV7-9 and TRBJ2-7, the complete variable domain is DTGVSQNPRHKITKRGQNVTFRCDPISEHNRLYWYRQTLGQGPEFLTYFQNEAQLEKSRLLSDRFSAERPKGSFSTLEIQRTEQGDSAMYLCASSFPGTPYEQYFGPGTRLTVT.

V gene TRBV7-8 combines with J gene TRBJ2-7; D is undetermined. This CDR3 is built from 15 residues. V gave up 0 bases and J gave up 1 base, with 10 bases separating them. The germline V gene encodes CDR1 SGHVS and CDR2 FQNEAQ. CDR3 DNA: TGTGCCAGCAGCTTAGCGGTAGGATGGTCCTACGAGCAGTACTTC. It translates to CASSLAVGWSYEQYF.

This clonotype was counted only a few times. V usage is TRBV7-8 and J usage is TRBJ2-7; D is tentatively TRBD1 or TRBD2 (5 bases each). In germline, CDR1 is SGHVS, CDR2 FQNEAQ. Trimming cost V 4 bases and J 4 bases, with 23 bases left between them. CDR3 size: 17 residues. CDR3 region: CASSSEGYGFGRYEQYF. CDR3 sequence (DNA): TGTGCCAGCAGCTCCGAGGGGTATGGGTTTGGCAGGTACGAGCAGTACTTC. The full variable domain, rest sourced from reference TRBV7-8 and TRBJ2-7, is GAGVSQSPRYKVAKRGQDVALRCDPISGHVSLFWYQQALGQGPEFLTYFQNEAQLDKSGLPSDRFFAERPEGSVSTLKIQRTQQEDSAVYLCASSSEGYGFGRYEQYFGPGTRLTVT.

The rearrangement links TRBV29-1 to TRBJ2-1, with D possibly TRBD2 on 6 matching bases. Germline V gene sequence: CDR1 SQVTM, CDR2 ANQGSEA. V was trimmed by 4 bases and J by 2 bases, leaving 6 bases between them. The CDR3 length is 12 residues. In nucleotides, the CDR3 is TGCAGCGTTGGCGGGGCCTACAATGAGCAGTTCTTC. Translating it yields CSVGGAYNEQFF.

The genes are TRBV7-2 and TRBJ2-1; no definite D call. The CDR3 runs 13 residues. Per the germline V gene, CDR1 is SGHTA and CDR2 is FQGNSA. Trimming shortened V by 2 bases and J by 8 bases, and 10 bases separated the two germline ends. CDR3 sequence reads: CASSLSAEDEQFF. Written as DNA, the CDR3 is TGTGCCAGCAGCTTAAGCGCAGAGGATGAGCAGTTCTTC.

This clonotype was observed many times. Written as DNA, the CDR3 is TGTGCCAGCACCGAGGATAGTTTCAATTACAATGAGCAGTTCTTC. It yields the protein CASTEDSFNYNEQFF. J is TRBJ2-1 and V is TRBV6-1; D gene unclear. In germline, CDR1 is MNHNS, CDR2 SASEGT. This CDR3 region has 15 residues. With 7 bases removed from V and 4 bases from J, the gap between germline ends came to 17 bases.

This clonotype was picked up a small number of times. The CDR3 spells CASSLSVYTEAFF. In nucleotides, the CDR3 is TGTGCCAGCAGTTTATCCGTATACACTGAAGCTTTCTTT. The chain has TRBV12-3 or TRBV12-4 and TRBJ1-1; no definite D call. The CDR3 length is 13 residues. The ends were cut back, 2 bases at V and 3 bases at J, with 7 bases in the middle.

This clonotype was found many times. The chain combines TRBV4-3 with TRBJ2-2, with 8 bases identical to TRBD1. The germline V gene has CDR1 LGHNA and CDR2 YSLEER. Losses at the gene ends were 4 bases for V and 2 bases for J; bases not matched to a gene: 6. CDR3 size: 16 residues. The CDR3 here is CASSPAGGHNTGELFF. As DNA, the CDR3 is TGCGCCAGCAGCCCGGCAGGGGGCCACAACACCGGGGAGCTGTTTTTT.

The rearrangement uses TRBV7-2 and TRBJ2-5; TRBD2 matches 11 bases. CDR1 is SGHTA and CDR2 is FQGNSA in the germline V gene. This CDR3 spans 16 amino acids. V gave up 1 base and J gave up 2 bases; unmatched junction bases: 3. CDR3 sequence: CASSLVGLAVQETQYF. DNA of the CDR3: TGTGCCAGCAGCTTAGTGGGACTAGCGGTACAAGAGACCCAGTACTTC.

CDR3 sequence (DNA): TGTGCCAGCAGTATAGCGAAAGACAGGGGGAACACCTTC. It specifies CASSIAKDRGNTF. The chain recombines TRBV27 with TRBJ1-2; 9 nucleotides align to TRBD1. Germline V lookup: CDR1 MNHEY, CDR2 SMNVEV (reference sequence). After removal of 5 bases from V and 12 bases from J, the junction contained 10 bases not matched to a gene. CDR3 length equals 13 residues.

This clonotype has only a few counts. The rearrangement links TRBV3-1 to TRBJ1-4, with 7 bases matching TRBD1. The CDR3 covers 14 residues. With 5 bases clipped from V and 8 bases from J, the junction kept 8 bases outside the gene matches. Germline V CDR1 and CDR2: LGHDT, YNNKEL (reference sequence). The chain's CDR3 is CASSGPRDREKLFF. CDR3 bases: TGTGCCAGCAGCGGGCCCCGGGACAGAGAAAAACTGTTTTTT.

The rearrangement uses TRBV20-1 and TRBJ2-3, with TRBD1 matching 8 bases. CDR3 length equals 15 residues. The junction had 17 bases not matched to a gene; V was cut back by 6 bases and J by 9 bases. Germline V gene sequence: CDR1 DFQATT, CDR2 SNEGSKA (reference sequence). The CDR3 region is CSASPGGRLSSTQYF. CDR3 nucleotide sequence: TGCAGTGCGTCGCCAGGGGGCAGGTTATCGTCCACGCAGTATTTT.

This chain joins TRBV6-1 and TRBJ1-4; no reliable D call. Trimming removed 1 base at V and 1 base at J, with 16 bases between. The CDR3 spans 18 residues. The V gene's germline CDR1 is MNHNS and CDR2 SASEGT. CDR3 in DNA: TGTGCCAGCAGTGAAGAAACCGTAGGGATTGGAACTAATGAAAAACTGTTTTTT. Translation: CASSEETVGIGTNEKLFF.

Only a few counts were recorded for this clonotype. The chain recombines TRBV4-2 with TRBJ2-1; D possibly corresponds to TRBD1 (6 bases). V was clipped by 0 bases and J by 9 bases, with 12 bases between them. The CDR3 is 14 residues long. The V gene's germline CDR1 is LGHNA and CDR2 YNFKEQ. The CDR3 protein is CASSQETGTGEQFF. DNA for the CDR3: TGTGCCAGCAGCCAAGAAACAGGGACGGGTGAGCAGTTCTTC.

In its sample, this clonotype was seen a few times. The V call is TRBV12-3 or TRBV12-4, the J call TRBJ2-7, with D hard to call. This CDR3 has 12 residues. The V end was cut by 4 bases, the J end by 7 bases, with 11 bases between. In DNA form, the CDR3 reads TGTGCCAGCAGTTACCCAACCGGGGAGCAGTACTTC. Translation: CASSYPTGEQYF.

In its sample, this clonotype was seen a few times. The chain couples TRBV4-1 to TRBJ1-1, with 7 bases identical to TRBD1. The CDR3 is 15 amino acids. Germline V gene lookup returns CDR1 MGHRA and CDR2 YSYEKL. The V gene end was trimmed by 4 bases and the J gene end by 1 base; junction bases not matched to a gene: 6. CDR3 sequence (DNA): TGCGCCAGCAGCCCAGTTGGGACAGCGAACACTGAAGCTTTCTTT. Translated, it gives CASSPVGTANTEAFF.

This clonotype came up a few times. V gene TRBV7-8 combines with J gene TRBJ1-2, with D perhaps TRBD1 (5 bases). Germline V gives CDR1 SGHVS, CDR2 FQNEAQ. The length of the CDR3 is 15 residues. V lost 5 bases to trimming and J lost 5 bases, with 18 bases between them. The CDR3 spells CASSPASDSYYGYTF. CDR3 bases: TGTGCCAGCAGCCCCGCGAGTGACAGTTATTATGGCTACACCTTC.

The gene calls are TRBV20-1 and TRBJ1-2; TRBD1 might be the D (6 bases). Germline loops: CDR1 DFQATT, CDR2 SNEGSKA (reference sequence). The CDR3 has 14 amino acids. V gave up 2 bases and J gave up 4 bases, with 14 bases separating them. CDR3: CSARSRDTGYGYTF. The CDR3 coding sequence is TGCAGTGCTAGAAGCCGGGACACCGGCTATGGCTACACCTTC.

This clonotype was counted a few times. The V and J genes are TRBV7-8 and TRBJ1-1, with 9 nucleotides matching TRBD1. Losses at the gene ends were 6 bases for V and 4 bases for J; bases not matched to a gene: 9. This CDR3 comprises 15 residues. Germline lookup yields CDR1 SGHVS and CDR2 FQNEAQ. The CDR3 nucleotides read TGTGCCAGCAGTCCCGGACAGGGGTTGGGCACTGAAGCTTTCTTT. Amino acid sequence: CASSPGQGLGTEAFF.

Ten or more counts support this clonotype. This rearrangement joins TRBV7-2 to TRBJ1-6; D gene unclear. The CDR3 runs 13 residues. CDR1 SGHTA and CDR2 FQGNSA come from the germline V gene. V was pared by 0 bases and J by 8 bases, with 5 bases between. For the CDR3, the DNA is TGTGCCAGCAGCTTAGCGGATGATTCACCCCTCCACTTT. Translation gives CASSLADDSPLHF.